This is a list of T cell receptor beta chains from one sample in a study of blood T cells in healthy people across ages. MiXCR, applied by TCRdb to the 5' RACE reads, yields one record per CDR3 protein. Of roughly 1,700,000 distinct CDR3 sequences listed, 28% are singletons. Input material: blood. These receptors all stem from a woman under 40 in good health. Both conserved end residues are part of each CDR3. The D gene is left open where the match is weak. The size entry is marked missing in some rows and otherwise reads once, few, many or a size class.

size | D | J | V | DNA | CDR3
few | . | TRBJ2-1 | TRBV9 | TGTGCCAGTCCGACCGTGGAAGCGGACAGCTCCTACAATGAGCAGTTCTTC | CASPTVEADSSYNEQFF
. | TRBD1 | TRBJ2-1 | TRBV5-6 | TGTGCCAGCAGCTTGGCCCCAGGACAGGGGTGGGGCGAGCAGTTCTTC | CASSLAPGQGWGEQFF
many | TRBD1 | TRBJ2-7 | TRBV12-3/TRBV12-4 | TGTGCCAGCAGCGCAAGGACAGGGATCTACGAGCAGTACTTC | CASSARTGIYEQYF
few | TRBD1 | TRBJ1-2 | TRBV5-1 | TGCGCCAGCAGCCCGGGACAGGGCGGTATCACCTATGGCTACACCTTC | CASSPGQGGITYGYTF
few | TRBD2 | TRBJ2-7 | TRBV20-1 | TGCAGTGCTAGTACCAGCGGGGGGACCTACAATGAGCAGTACTTC | CSASTSGGTYNEQYF
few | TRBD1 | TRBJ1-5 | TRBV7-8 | TGTGCCAGCAGCTTAGGGACAGGGGAGTACCAGCCCCAGCATTTT | CASSLGTGEYQPQHF
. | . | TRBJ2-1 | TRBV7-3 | TGTGCCAGCAGCTTAAGCGGGGTGATATCCTACAATGAGCAGTTCTTC | CASSLSGVISYNEQFF
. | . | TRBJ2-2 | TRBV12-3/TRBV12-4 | TGTGCCAGCAGCTCGTTAAGCACCGGGGAGCTGTTTTTT | CASSSLSTGELFF
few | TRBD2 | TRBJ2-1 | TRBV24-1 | TGTGCCACCAGTGATTCGGGAGGCGAACGGGTCGAGCAGTTCTTC | CATSDSGGERVEQFF
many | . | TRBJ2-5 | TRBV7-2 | TGTGCCAGCAGGCTAACGTACCAAGAGACCCAGTACTTC | CASRLTYQETQYF
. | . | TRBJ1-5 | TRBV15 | TGTGCCGCCAGCAGAGAAAGGGTTCAGCCCCAGCATTTT | CAASRERVQPQHF
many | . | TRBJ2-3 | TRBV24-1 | TGTGCCACCAGTGTCCAACAGGGGGGGATCACAGATACGCAGTATTTT | CATSVQQGGITDTQYF
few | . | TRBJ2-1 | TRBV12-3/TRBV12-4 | TGTGCCAGCAGCCGGGGAGGGGGCGGAAGATACAATGAGCAGTTCTTC | CASSRGGGGRYNEQFF
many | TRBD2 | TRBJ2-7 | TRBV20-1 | TGCAGTGCTAGAGATTCGAGCGGGGCCTACGAGCAGTACTTC | CSARDSSGAYEQYF
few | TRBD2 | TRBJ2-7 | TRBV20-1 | TGCAGTGCTGGAGGTGGACTAGCGGGAGACGAGCAGTACTTC | CSAGGGLAGDEQYF
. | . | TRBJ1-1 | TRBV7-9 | TGTGCCAGCAGCTTAGGGTCGGTTGGGAGGAACACTGAAGCTTTCTTT | CASSLGSVGRNTEAFF
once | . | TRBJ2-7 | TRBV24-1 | TGTGCCACCAGGTCGACAGGGCCCCTGCGGGAGCGCTCCTACGAGCAGTACTTC | CATRSTGPLRERSYEQYF
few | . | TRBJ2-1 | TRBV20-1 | TGCAGTGCTTGGGGGAGGCAGGGAAAGCAGTTCTTC | CSAWGRQGKQFF
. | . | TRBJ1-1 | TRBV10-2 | TGCGCCAGCAGTGAGTCGGGTTATGAAGCTTTCTTT | CASSESGYEAFF
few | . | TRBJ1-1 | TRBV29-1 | TGCAGCGTCAACAGTGGGGGGACTGAAGCTTTCTTT | CSVNSGGTEAFF
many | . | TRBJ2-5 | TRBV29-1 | TGCAGCGTTGTCTCGGGCAGTGAGGTTCCAATAGAGACCCAGTACTTC | CSVVSGSEVPIETQYF
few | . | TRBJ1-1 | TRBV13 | TGTACCAGCAGCTTGGGGCGGCGGTACACTGAAGCTTTCTTT | CTSSLGRRYTEAFF
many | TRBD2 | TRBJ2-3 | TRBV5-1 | TGCGCCAGCAGCTCCGGATGGACTAGCGGCTCCACAGATACGCAGTATTTT | CASSSGWTSGSTDTQYF
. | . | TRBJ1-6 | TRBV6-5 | TGTGCCACCGGGTGGGACCTTAATTCACCCCTCCACTTT | CATGWDLNSPLHF
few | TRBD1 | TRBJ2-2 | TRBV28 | TGTGCCAGCACCCTGCGTGTGGGACAGGGAACCGGGGAGCTGTTTTTT | CASTLRVGQGTGELFF
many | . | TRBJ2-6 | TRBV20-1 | TGCAGTGCTACGGACACAGCCTCTGGGGCCAACGTCCTGACTTTC | CSATDTASGANVLTF
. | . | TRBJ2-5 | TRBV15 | TGTGCCACCAGCTCAAGACAAATCCAAGAGACCCAGTACTTC | CATSSRQIQETQYF
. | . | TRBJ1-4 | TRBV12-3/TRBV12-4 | TGTGCCAGCAGAACCCGGGGGGCAACTAATGAAAAACTGTTTTTT | CASRTRGATNEKLFF
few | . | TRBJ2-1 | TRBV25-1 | TGTGCCAGCAGTGAAGTGGAAGATGAGCAGTTCTTC | CASSEVEDEQFF